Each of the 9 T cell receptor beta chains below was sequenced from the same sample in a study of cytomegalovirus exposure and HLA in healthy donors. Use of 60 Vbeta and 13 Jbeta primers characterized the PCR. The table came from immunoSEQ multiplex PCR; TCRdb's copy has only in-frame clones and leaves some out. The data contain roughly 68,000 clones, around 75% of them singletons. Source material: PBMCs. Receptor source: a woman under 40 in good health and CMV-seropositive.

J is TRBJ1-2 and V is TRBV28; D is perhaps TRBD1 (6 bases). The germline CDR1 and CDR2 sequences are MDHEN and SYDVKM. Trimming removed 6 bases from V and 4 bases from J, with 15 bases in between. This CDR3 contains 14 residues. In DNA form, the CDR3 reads TGTGCCAGCAGACATGGGGCGGGGGCCTATGGCTACACCTTC. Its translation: CASRHGAGAYGYTF.

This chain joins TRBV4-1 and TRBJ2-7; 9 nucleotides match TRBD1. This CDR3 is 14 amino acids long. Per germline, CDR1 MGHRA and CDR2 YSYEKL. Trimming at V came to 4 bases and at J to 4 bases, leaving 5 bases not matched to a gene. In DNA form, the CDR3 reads TGCGCCAGCAGCCTCGCCGGGACAGGGTACGAGCAGTACTTC. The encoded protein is CASSLAGTGYEQYF.

CDR3 sequence reads: CASSRDRGTNEKLFF. The CDR3 DNA reads as TGCGCCAGCAGCCGGGACAGGGGAACTAATGAAAAACTGTTTTTT. This rearrangement joins TRBV5-1 to TRBJ1-4; 10 positions match TRBD1. The CDR3 is made up of 15 amino acids. Trimming took 4 bases from V and 1 from J; bases not matched to a gene: 1. Germline V CDR1 and CDR2: SGHRS, YFSETQ. The entire variable domain, with the rest obtained from reference TRBV5-1 and TRBJ1-4, is as follows: KAGVTQTPRYLIKTRGQQVTLSCSPISGHRSVSWYQQTPGQGLQFLFEYFSETQRNKGNFPGRFSGRQFSNSRSEMNVSTLELGDSALYLCASSRDRGTNEKLFFGSGTQLSVL.

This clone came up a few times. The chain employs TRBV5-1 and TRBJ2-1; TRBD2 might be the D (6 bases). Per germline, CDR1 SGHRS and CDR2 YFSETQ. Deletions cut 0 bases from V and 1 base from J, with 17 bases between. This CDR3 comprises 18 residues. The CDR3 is CASSLDGGGRGSYNEQFF. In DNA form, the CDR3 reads TGCGCCAGCAGCTTGGATGGTGGAGGGAGAGGTTCCTACAATGAGCAGTTCTTC. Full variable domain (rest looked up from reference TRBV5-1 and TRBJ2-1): KAGVTQTPRYLIKTRGQQVTLSCSPISGHRSVSWYQQTPGQGLQFLFEYFSETQRNKGNFPGRFSGRQFSNSRSEMNVSTLELGDSALYLCASSLDGGGRGSYNEQFFGPGTRLTVL.

The CDR3 protein is CASSLGPIQETQYF. The CDR3 bases are TGTGCCAGCAGCTTAGGGCCGATCCAAGAGACCCAGTACTTC. The chain recombines TRBV7-9 with TRBJ2-5; D uncertain. Trimming shortened V by 1 base and J by 1 base, and 7 bases separated the two germline ends. Looked up from germline, CDR1 is SEHNR and CDR2 is FQNEAQ (reference sequence). CDR3 size: 14 residues.

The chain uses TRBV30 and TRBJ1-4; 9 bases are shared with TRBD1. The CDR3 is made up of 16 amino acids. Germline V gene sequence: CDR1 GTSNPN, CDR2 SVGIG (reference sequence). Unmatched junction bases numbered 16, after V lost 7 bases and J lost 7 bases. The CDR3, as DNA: TGTGCCTCCTCATCCGGGACAGGGAAGGCCGCTGAAAAACTGTTTTTT. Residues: CASSSGTGKAAEKLFF.

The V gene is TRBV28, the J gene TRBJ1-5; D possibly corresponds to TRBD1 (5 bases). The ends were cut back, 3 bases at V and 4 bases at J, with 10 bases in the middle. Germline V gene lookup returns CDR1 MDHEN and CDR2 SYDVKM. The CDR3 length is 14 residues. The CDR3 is CASSLGGRNQPQHF. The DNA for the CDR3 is TGTGCCAGCAGTTTGGGGGGGAGGAATCAGCCCCAGCATTTT.

The CDR3 region is CASSLGRATNEKLFF. In DNA form, the CDR3 reads TGTGCCAGCAGCCTTGGCAGGGCAACTAATGAAAAACTGTTTTTT. The genes are TRBV6-1 and TRBJ1-4; tentatively, D is TRBD1 (5 bases). CDR1 is MNHNS, CDR2 SASEGT, per germline. V was cut by 6 bases and J by 0 bases, with 11 bases left in between. The CDR3 is 15 residues long.

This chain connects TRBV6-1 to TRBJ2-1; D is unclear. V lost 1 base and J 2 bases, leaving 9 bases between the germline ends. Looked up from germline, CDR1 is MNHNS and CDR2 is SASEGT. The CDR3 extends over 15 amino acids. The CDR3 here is CASSEGLGPYNEQFF. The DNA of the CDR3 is TGTGCCAGCAGTGAAGGGCTGGGCCCCTACAATGAGCAGTTCTTC.